The 29 T cell receptor beta chains below all came from one sample that was sequenced in a study of T cell changes during pregnancy in multiple sclerosis. Profiling relied on immunoSEQ multiplex PCR, and the TCRdb table lists in-frame clones only, not all of them. The top ten hold 4% to 6% of the sample, which has 46,000 or so clones, 75% to 90% seen once. This specimen was peripheral blood, taken in the second trimester of pregnancy. The receptors come from a female donor in good health, enrolled as a control in a pregnancy study.

CDR3 region: CASSQGAAGGRNEQFF. The CDR3 region has the DNA TGCGCCAGCAGCCAAGGGGCGGCGGGGGGGCGGAATGAGCAGTTCTTC. The V and J genes are TRBV4-3 and TRBJ2-1; 9 positions match TRBD2. V lost 1 base, J lost 7 bases, and 8 bases stayed unmatched. The CDR3 runs 16 residues. Germline-derived CDR1 and CDR2 are LGHNA and YSLEER.

This rearrangement joins TRBV2 to TRBJ1-6; no reliable D call. Per the germline V gene, CDR1 is SNHLY and CDR2 is FYNNEI. Deletions cut 6 bases from V and 10 bases from J, with 13 bases between. The CDR3 length is 13 residues. DNA of the CDR3: TGTGCCAGCAGAGATTCGACAAAATCACCCCTCCACTTT. Translated: CASRDSTKSPLHF.

The gene calls are TRBV13 and TRBJ1-2; D perhaps matches TRBD1 (5 bases). CDR1 PRHDT and CDR2 FYEKMQ come from the germline V gene (reference sequence). The CDR3 extends over 13 amino acids. V was shortened by 2 bases and J by 7 bases, with 11 bases between the two germline ends. The CDR3 spells CASSLKQVAGYTF. For the CDR3, the DNA is TGTGCCAGCAGCTTAAAACAGGTTGCTGGCTACACCTTC.

The chain joins TRBV30 to TRBJ2-7, with D maybe TRBD2 (5 bases). V gave up 0 bases and J gave up 0 bases, with 12 bases separating them. The CDR3 consists of 15 residues. The germline V gene has CDR1 GTSNPN and CDR2 SVGIG (reference sequence). The CDR3 sequence is CAWSVPGLSSYEQYF. The CDR3, as DNA: TGTGCCTGGAGTGTCCCGGGATTGAGCTCCTACGAGCAGTACTTC.

The chain joins TRBV10-3 to TRBJ1-3, with D maybe TRBD1 (5 bases). The germline V and J ends were trimmed by 5 bases and 4 bases, with 9 bases remaining between them. The CDR3 is 13 residues long. Germline CDR1 reads ENHRY; CDR2 reads SYGVKD. CDR3: CAISLTEGNTIYF. The CDR3 bases are TGTGCCATCAGTTTGACAGAAGGAAACACCATATATTTT.

The chain has TRBV7-8 and TRBJ2-3; D perhaps matches TRBD1 (6 bases). V was shortened by 5 bases and J by 6 bases, with 12 bases between the two germline ends. CDR3 length: 13 amino acids. Germline CDR1 is SGHVS and CDR2 is FQNEAQ. CDR3 sequence (DNA): TGTGCCAGCAGCCCTGGGACATCCGATACGCAGTATTTT. Its protein is CASSPGTSDTQYF.

A note on this clone: The junction departs from the called germline gene at one end, perhaps through a read error. The chain joins TRBV30 to TRBJ2-3; D is possibly TRBD2 (5 bases). The CDR3 has 9 residues. The germline V gene encodes CDR1 GTSNPN and CDR2 SVGIG (reference sequence). For the CDR3, the DNA is TGTGCCTGGACTCGGCCCGGGGATTTT. This sequence encodes CAWTRPGDF.

V usage is TRBV4-2 and J usage is TRBJ2-2; 7 positions match TRBD2. The CDR3 is made up of 14 amino acids. From germline, CDR1 is LGHNA and CDR2 YNFKEQ. The junction had 5 bases not matched to a gene; V was cut back by 1 base and J by 9 bases. This chain's CDR3 is CASSQAGGGRELFF. The DNA for the CDR3 is TGTGCCAGCAGCCAAGCCGGGGGAGGGCGGGAGCTGTTTTTT.

The rearrangement uses TRBV6-5 and TRBJ2-1; 9 nucleotides match TRBD2. This CDR3 region has 15 residues. Germline CDR1 is MNHEY and CDR2 is SVGAGI. Unmatched junction bases numbered 1, after V lost 4 bases and J lost 0 bases. CDR3 residues: CASSFSGSSYNEQFF. The CDR3 nucleotides read TGTGCCAGCAGTTTTAGCGGGAGCTCCTACAATGAGCAGTTCTTC.

This clone was observed a handful of times. V is TRBV6-1 and J is TRBJ1-1, with D possibly matching TRBD1 (6 bases). Germline V CDR1 and CDR2: MNHNS, SASEGT. V lost 11 bases, J lost 7 bases, and 23 bases lay in between. The CDR3 runs to 14 residues. The CDR3 bases are TGTGCCGGGAGAGCTGGGGGACAAGTGGGTGAAGCTTTCTTT. As protein: CAGRAGGQVGEAFF.

The V gene is TRBV19, the J gene TRBJ2-1, with TRBD1 matching over 7 bases. Germline loops: CDR1 LNHDA, CDR2 SQIVND (reference sequence). Unmatched junction bases numbered 3, after V lost 7 bases and J lost 3 bases. This CDR3 contains 13 residues. CDR3 amino acids: CASKTGHYNEQFF. CDR3 in DNA: TGTGCCAGTAAGACAGGGCACTACAATGAGCAGTTCTTC.

V gene TRBV11-2 combines with J gene TRBJ1-6; TRBD1 is a possible D gene (5 bases). The CDR3 runs to 16 residues. Deletions cut 2 bases from V and 13 bases from J, with 21 bases between. CDR1 SGHAT and CDR2 FQNNGV come from the germline V gene. The CDR3 nucleotides read TGTGCCAGCAGCTTAACGCCGGACGGGGGAGTTTCCCCCCTCCACTTT. It codes for CASSLTPDGGVSPLHF.

The J gene is TRBJ2-7, the V gene TRBV5-1; D remains unclear. In germline, CDR1 is SGHRS, CDR2 YFSETQ. Deletions cut 2 bases from V and 6 bases from J, with 6 bases between. The CDR3 covers 11 residues. CDR3 sequence reads: CASSFSGEQYF. CDR3 coding DNA: TGCGCCAGCAGCTTTTCAGGCGAGCAGTACTTC. Combining the CDR3 with reference TRBV5-1 and TRBJ2-7 gives the whole variable domain KAGVTQTPRYLIKTRGQQVTLSCSPISGHRSVSWYQQTPGQGLQFLFEYFSETQRNKGNFPGRFSGRQFSNSRSEMNVSTLELGDSALYLCASSFSGEQYFGPGTRLTVT.

V gene TRBV7-2 combines with J gene TRBJ2-5; D might be TRBD2 (7 bases). Germline V gene sequence: CDR1 SGHTA, CDR2 FQGNSA. The germline V and J ends were trimmed by 5 bases and 2 bases, with 18 bases remaining between them. There are 16 residues in the CDR3. Here the CDR3 DNA reads TGTGCCAGCAGCCGAATTGGAGGGGGGGGTCAAGAGACCCAGTACTTC. Translating it yields CASSRIGGGGQETQYF.

This sequence joins TRBV18 and TRBJ1-6, with 10 bases lining up with TRBD1. V gave up 3 bases and J gave up 10 bases; unmatched junction bases: 6. CDR1 KGHSH and CDR2 LQKENI come from the germline V gene. This CDR3 spans 15 amino acids. Here the CDR3 DNA reads TGTGCCAGCTCACCGGGGACAGGGGTCGGGTCACCCCTCCACTTT. Translated: CASSPGTGVGSPLHF.

V is TRBV30 and J is TRBJ1-1; the match to TRBD1 covers 11 bases. Trimming removed 2 bases from V and 5 bases from J; junction bases left unmatched: 4. This CDR3 contains 14 residues. Germline V gene data show CDR1 as GTSNPN and CDR2 as SVGIG (reference sequence). CDR3 sequence reads: CAWSPGQGATEAFF. The CDR3 nucleotides read TGTGCCTGGAGTCCCGGACAGGGGGCGACTGAAGCTTTCTTT.

This chain joins TRBV2 and TRBJ1-5, with 8 bases identical to TRBD1. The CDR3 has 14 residues. V lost 5 bases and J lost 4; bases outside the gene matches: 4. Germline lookup yields CDR1 SNHLY and CDR2 FYNNEI. The CDR3 DNA sequence: TGTGCCAGCAGTCCGGACAGGGCTAATCAGCCCCAGCATTTT. Amino acid sequence: CASSPDRANQPQHF.

The CDR3 DNA reads TGTGCCAGCAGACAGGGGCCCCTTAACTATGGCTACACCTTC. As protein: CASRQGPLNYGYTF. The chain employs TRBV19 and TRBJ1-2; TRBD1 agrees at 8 bases. The CDR3 is 14 amino acids. J lost 1 base, V lost 9 bases, and 7 bases had no gene match. CDR1 and CDR2 from the germline V gene are LNHDA and SQIVND (reference sequence).

The chain uses TRBV7-8 and TRBJ2-7; 7 bases fit TRBD1. Per germline, CDR1 SGHVS and CDR2 FQNEAQ. Germline trimming cut 2 bases from V and 2 bases from J; bases unmatched to any gene: 6. The CDR3 sequence is 15 residues long. CDR3: CASSLLRDRAYEQYF. The CDR3, as DNA: TGTGCCAGCAGCTTACTCCGGGACAGAGCCTACGAGCAGTACTTC.

CDR3 sequence (DNA): TGTGCCAGCAGCTCAGACTTTAGCGGAGAGCAGTACTTC. Encoded protein: CASSSDFSGEQYF. This chain links TRBV7-2 with TRBJ2-7; D is perhaps TRBD2 (6 bases). V was cut by 4 bases and J by 7 bases, with 14 bases left in between. CDR1 is SGHTA and CDR2 is FQGNSA in the germline V gene. The CDR3 consists of 13 residues.

This clone is a singleton in its sample. The J gene is TRBJ2-2, the V gene TRBV27, with D unresolved. The germline CDR1 and CDR2 sequences are MNHEY and SMNVEV (reference sequence). Trimming left V 5 bases short and J 3 bases short, with 13 bases between. The CDR3 totals 15 residues. DNA of the CDR3: TGTGCCAGCAGTCAGTTCCTCGGAGACACCGGGGAGCTGTTTTTT. Translating gives CASSQFLGDTGELFF.

By share, this clone ranks as medium-sized. V gene TRBV27 combines with J gene TRBJ2-7, with D possibly matching TRBD1 (6 bases). The CDR3 length is 13 residues. The V gene lost 2 bases and the J gene lost 6 bases, with 11 bases spanning the gap. CDR1 MNHEY and CDR2 SMNVEV come from the germline V gene (reference sequence). DNA of the CDR3: TGTGCCAGCAGTTTAAAACAGGGCGGCGAGCAGTACTTC. It yields the protein CASSLKQGGEQYF.

This chain connects TRBV4-1 to TRBJ2-1, with TRBD2 matching 8 bases. The germline V gene has CDR1 MGHRA and CDR2 YSYEKL. The CDR3 has 16 residues. The trim removed 0 bases at V and 5 bases at J, leaving 6 bases unmatched. The DNA of the CDR3 is TGCGCCAGCAGCCAAGATACTAGCGGCGCTAACAATGAGCAGTTCTTC. As protein: CASSQDTSGANNEQFF.

J is TRBJ2-1 and V is TRBV7-9; weak D call: TRBD1 (7 bases). The CDR3 is made up of 13 amino acids. The V gene lost 6 bases and the J gene lost 7 bases, with 13 bases spanning the gap. The germline CDR1 and CDR2 sequences are SEHNR and FQNEAQ (reference sequence). Here the CDR3 DNA reads TGTGCCAGCAGTATCCAGGGGGGAAATGAGCAGTTCTTC. As protein: CASSIQGGNEQFF.

V gene TRBV5-4 combines with J gene TRBJ1-1; possibly TRBD1 for D (6 bases). This CDR3 is built from 13 residues. Germline loops: CDR1 SGHNT, CDR2 YYREEE (reference sequence). The V end was cut by 4 bases, the J end by 5 bases, with 12 bases between. The chain's CDR3 is CASSPQGETEAFF. In DNA form, the CDR3 reads TGTGCCAGCAGCCCACAGGGAGAAACTGAAGCTTTCTTT.

This clone was seen once. The gene calls are TRBV19 and TRBJ2-1; D is undetermined. Germline V gives CDR1 LNHDA, CDR2 SQIVND (reference sequence). CDR3 size: 13 residues. Trimming took off 6 bases at V and 4 bases at J, with 10 bases between the two ends. As DNA, the CDR3 is TGTGCCAGTAGACCCCCCGGGTACAATGAGCAGTTCTTC. Translating gives CASRPPGYNEQFF.

The chain has TRBV29-1 and TRBJ2-7; 10 positions agree with TRBD2. The CDR3 is 16 amino acids. V was pared by 0 bases and J by 7 bases, with 12 bases of the junction left unmatched. The V gene's germline CDR1 is SQVTM and CDR2 ANQGSEA. The CDR3 loop is CSVEDRGTSGTREQYF. CDR3 in DNA: TGCAGCGTTGAAGATCGGGGAACTAGCGGGACTCGGGAGCAGTACTTC.

The genes are TRBV29-1 and TRBJ1-2, with 7 positions matching TRBD1. CDR3 length: 14 amino acids. Germline assignment: CDR1 SQVTM and CDR2 ANQGSEA. The V and J ends lost 2 bases and 4 bases, in that order; junction bases with no gene match: 7. CDR3 nucleotide sequence: TGCAGCGTTGAAATAGGGGGCATCGGCTATGGCTACACCTTC. It codes for CSVEIGGIGYGYTF.

The gene calls are TRBV2 and TRBJ1-3, with D possibly being TRBD1 (5 bases). This CDR3 is 16 amino acids long. V was trimmed by 0 bases and J by 0 bases, leaving 9 bases between them. Germline V CDR1 and CDR2: SNHLY, FYNNEI. Here the CDR3 reads CASSEARQSSGNTIYF. In DNA, the CDR3 is TGTGCCAGCAGTGAAGCGCGACAGTCCTCTGGAAACACCATATATTTT.